The rows below give T cell receptor beta chains drawn from one sample of a study of blood T cell repertoires in COVID-19. Some clones are missing from TCRdb's copy, which holds only in-frame ones; the method was immunoSEQ multiplex PCR. The repertoire holds around 390,000 clones, with 85% to 90% as singletons. The source material was PBMCs or T cells enriched from blood (not recorded which). These receptors came from a woman between 50 and 59 years old who had recovered from COVID-19. CDR3s include the opening cysteine and the closing phenylalanine or tryptophan. Each record gives: CDR3 protein, J gene, V gene, clone size. Only part of the rows carry a size: once, few, many, or a class if the clone is expanded.

CDR3 protein: CASSSGRGNTIYF
J gene: TRBJ1-3
V gene: TRBV7-9
clone size: NA

CDR3 protein: CASSVAGGYLETQYF
J gene: TRBJ2-5
V gene: TRBV9
clone size: NA

CDR3 protein: CASSLGLAGSDTQYF
J gene: TRBJ2-3
V gene: TRBV7-2
clone size: NA

CDR3 protein: CASSSLGLAASTDTQYF
J gene: TRBJ2-3
V gene: TRBV7-2
clone size: NA

CDR3 protein: CSVEGSRGYTF
J gene: TRBJ1-2
V gene: TRBV29-1
clone size: NA

CDR3 protein: CASSQDRSSGNTIYF
J gene: TRBJ1-3
V gene: TRBV4-1
clone size: NA

CDR3 protein: CASSSQTGVNEKLFF
J gene: TRBJ1-4
V gene: TRBV2
clone size: NA

CDR3 protein: CSVDSTDTEAFF
J gene: TRBJ1-1
V gene: TRBV29-1
clone size: NA

CDR3 protein: CASSQTMIGQGTYEQYF
J gene: TRBJ2-7
V gene: TRBV4-1
clone size: NA

CDR3 protein: CASSLEGLSSYEQYF
J gene: TRBJ2-7
V gene: TRBV7-6
clone size: NA

CDR3 protein: CASSPREDNEQFF
J gene: TRBJ2-1
V gene: TRBV3-1/TRBV3-2
clone size: NA

CDR3 protein: CASSLMWSVVEAFF
J gene: TRBJ1-1
V gene: TRBV2
clone size: NA

CDR3 protein: CASSFVNTDTQYF
J gene: TRBJ2-3
V gene: TRBV11-3
clone size: NA

CDR3 protein: CASKGTGPTEAFF
J gene: TRBJ1-1
V gene: TRBV2
clone size: NA

CDR3 protein: CASSETTGFIEAFF
J gene: TRBJ1-1
V gene: TRBV7-9
clone size: NA

CDR3 protein: CASSFGTKNLGHTEAFF
J gene: TRBJ1-1
V gene: TRBV5-6
clone size: NA

CDR3 protein: CASSPGTSGGRETQYF
J gene: TRBJ2-5
V gene: TRBV28
clone size: once

CDR3 protein: CSVDQGTYGYTF
J gene: TRBJ1-2
V gene: TRBV29-1
clone size: NA

CDR3 protein: CASSQEFRVGYQPQHF
J gene: TRBJ1-5
V gene: TRBV4-3
clone size: NA

CDR3 protein: CASTDRSSGNTIYF
J gene: TRBJ1-3
V gene: TRBV19
clone size: NA

CDR3 protein: CASSRGTADNYGYTF
J gene: TRBJ1-2
V gene: TRBV19
clone size: NA

CDR3 protein: CASSQGQGGSYTF
J gene: TRBJ1-2
V gene: TRBV4-3
clone size: once

CDR3 protein: CASSLSGQSQHF
J gene: TRBJ1-5
V gene: TRBV7-8
clone size: NA

CDR3 protein: CASSEDRGGSPLHF
J gene: TRBJ1-6
V gene: TRBV2
clone size: NA

CDR3 protein: CASSYTAGAYYGYTF
J gene: TRBJ1-2
V gene: TRBV6-5
clone size: NA

CDR3 protein: CSGEQGFETQYF
J gene: TRBJ2-5
V gene: TRBV29-1
clone size: NA

CDR3 protein: CASSPRDRGWTEAFF
J gene: TRBJ1-1
V gene: TRBV27
clone size: NA

CDR3 protein: CAISETGQGLGLSGANVLTF
J gene: TRBJ2-6
V gene: TRBV10-3
clone size: NA

CDR3 protein: CAWSIGTEETQYF
J gene: TRBJ2-5
V gene: TRBV30
clone size: NA

CDR3 protein: CASSFDRGGSPLHF
J gene: TRBJ1-6
V gene: TRBV6-5
clone size: NA

CDR3 protein: CASSVDSGGASDTQYF
J gene: TRBJ2-3
V gene: TRBV2
clone size: NA

CDR3 protein: CASSLGQGDGYTF
J gene: TRBJ1-2
V gene: TRBV5-1
clone size: NA

CDR3 protein: CASSQEMARLSEKLFF
J gene: TRBJ1-4
V gene: TRBV4-1
clone size: NA

CDR3 protein: CASSYGNTEAFF
J gene: TRBJ1-1
V gene: TRBV5-1
clone size: NA

CDR3 protein: CASSLIQLGNTIYF
J gene: TRBJ1-3
V gene: TRBV7-9
clone size: NA

CDR3 protein: CAISSDRGGDTQYF
J gene: TRBJ2-3
V gene: TRBV10-3
clone size: NA

CDR3 protein: CASSFGTGANTGELFF
J gene: TRBJ2-2
V gene: TRBV7-3
clone size: NA

CDR3 protein: CASSLEAGNGYTF
J gene: TRBJ1-2
V gene: TRBV5-1
clone size: once

CDR3 protein: CASSSVGQGVRVGELFF
J gene: TRBJ2-2
V gene: TRBV18
clone size: once

CDR3 protein: CASRAVGNEKLFF
J gene: TRBJ1-4
V gene: TRBV19
clone size: NA

CDR3 protein: CASSSLRYGYTF
J gene: TRBJ1-2
V gene: TRBV6-5
clone size: NA

CDR3 protein: CASSPRGGGINEQFF
J gene: TRBJ2-1
V gene: TRBV7-9
clone size: NA

CDR3 protein: CASGGEQNTEAFF
J gene: TRBJ1-1
V gene: TRBV12-5
clone size: NA

CDR3 protein: CASSPYGIGSPLHF
J gene: TRBJ1-6
V gene: TRBV6-5
clone size: NA

CDR3 protein: CASSVQGNEQFF
J gene: TRBJ2-1
V gene: TRBV12-3/TRBV12-4
clone size: NA

CDR3 protein: CASEISVGTAHNEQFF
J gene: TRBJ2-1
V gene: TRBV12-5
clone size: NA